The clone carrying this TCR beta chain was observed a handful of times. Its antigen is not known. Time point reported: week 23, last vaccination. The study gave 300 ug of mutant IDH1 20-mer peptide per vaccine dose, with topical imiquimod. TCRdb's copy holds only in-frame clones and misses some; the assay was immunoSEQ multiplex PCR. The sample has approximately 28,000 clones, approximately 84% seen once; the top ten hold less than 9.5%. This sample is drawn from a study of a mutant IDH1 vaccine in newly diagnosed glioma. The overall study: Patients, over weeks 1, 3, 5, 7, 11, 15, 19 and 23, received a total of eight vaccinations. Treatment recipients were about 60% male and about 40% female, and their mean age was roughly 40 years. First vaccine doses came 4-6 weeks after radiotherapy alone, or with temozolomide cycles. Study-level points and caveats: Vaccine-induced responses were seen in around 93% of patients, spanning several MHC alleles.

This receptor was taken from a woman between 18 and 29 years old with glioma. The sequenced sample was PBMCs, obtained from a glioma patient whose treatment included an IDH1 peptide vaccine.

CDR3 sequence (DNA): TGTGCCAGCAGAAAGTTACCAGGCGTCAATCAGCCCCAGCATTTT. As protein: CASRKLPGVNQPQHF. The V and J genes are TRBV7-2 and TRBJ1-5; D gene ambiguous. This CDR3 contains 15 residues. V was trimmed by 6 bases and J by 3 bases, leaving 15 bases between them. Germline V gene sequence: CDR1 SGHTA, CDR2 FQGNSA. The variable domain in full, completed from reference TRBV7-2 and TRBJ1-5, reads GAGVSQSPSNKVTEKGKDVELRCDPISGHTALYWYRQSLGQGLEFLIYFQGNSAPDKSGLPSDRFSAERTGGSVSTLTIQRTQQEDSAVYLCASRKLPGVNQPQHFGDGTRLSIL.